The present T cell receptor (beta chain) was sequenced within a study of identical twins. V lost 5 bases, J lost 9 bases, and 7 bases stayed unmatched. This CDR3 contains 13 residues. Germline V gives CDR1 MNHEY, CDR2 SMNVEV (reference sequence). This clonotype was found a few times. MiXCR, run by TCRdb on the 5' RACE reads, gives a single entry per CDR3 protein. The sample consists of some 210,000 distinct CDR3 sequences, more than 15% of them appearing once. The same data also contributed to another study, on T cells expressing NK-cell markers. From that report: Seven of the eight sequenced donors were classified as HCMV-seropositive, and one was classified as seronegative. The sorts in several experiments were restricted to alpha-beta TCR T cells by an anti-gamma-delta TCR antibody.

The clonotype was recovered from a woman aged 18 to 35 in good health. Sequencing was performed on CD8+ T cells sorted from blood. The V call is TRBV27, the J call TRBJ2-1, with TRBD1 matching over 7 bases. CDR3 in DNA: TGTGCCAGCAGTCGCCTAGGGGGCGGTGAGCAGTTCTTC. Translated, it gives CASSRLGGGEQFF.